The entry below gives a single T cell receptor (beta chain) sequence along with its context. The antigen is not known. The data belong to a study of shared clonotypes between healthy human individuals. Study details: Plates per donor: three CD4 naive, three CD4 memory, two CD8 naive, one CD8 memory.

Only in-frame clones appear in the TCRdb table, and some are missing; sequencing was by immunoSEQ multiplex PCR. The data show 1,500,000 or so clones, roughly 96% seen once. V was pared by 6 bases and J by 5 bases, with 10 bases between. The CDR3 has 11 amino acids. Per the germline V gene, CDR1 is SQVTM and CDR2 is ANQGSEA. General study points: Of the naive CD4 clonotypes, approximately 5% were shared across a handful of donors. There were few donors, and this limited the genetic and exposure-history diversity represented.

The V call is TRBV29-1, the J call TRBJ2-5, with D maybe TRBD2 (5 bases). The sequenced material came from naive CD4+ T cells sorted from blood. Subset: CD45RA+ positively selected. The receptor comes from a man aged 25 to 45 in good health. CDR3 nucleotide sequence: TGCAGCGTGAGGGTGGAGGAGACCCAGTACTTC. Amino acids: CSVRVEETQYF.